These 2 T cell receptor beta chains share one sample of origin, sequenced in a study of shared clonotypes between healthy human individuals. TCRdb's table, derived via immunoSEQ multiplex PCR, lists solely in-frame clones and lacks some. The sample includes around 1,900,000 clones, 90% to 95% of them seen just once. CD8 cells classed as naive were CD45RO-negative and positively selected for CCR7, excluding terminally differentiated effector memory CD45RA+ cells. The sequencing sample was made of naive CD8+ T cells from PBMCs. All receptors come from a man in his late teens or twenties in good health. Some clones in this sample may be carry-over from other donors' samples.

A remark on this clone: The same CDR3 also results from other DNA sequences found in this sample. The V call is TRBV9, the J call TRBJ2-7; D remains unclear. This CDR3 has 11 amino acids. CDR1 is SGDLS and CDR2 is YYNGEE in the germline V gene. V was shortened by 0 bases and J by 2 bases, with 0 bases between the two germline ends. Here the CDR3 DNA reads TGTGCCAGCAGCGTAGCCTACGAGCAGTACTTC. This gives the protein CASSVAYEQYF.

The chain recombines TRBV19 with TRBJ1-2; D remains unclear. V was cut by 10 bases and J by 8 bases, with 23 bases left in between. CDR1 and CDR2 from the germline V gene are LNHDA and SQIVND (reference sequence). CDR3 size: 14 residues. In nucleotides, the CDR3 is TGTGCCATCCGTTCCCCGGGCCCACTGACCGGCTACACCTTC. This translates into CAIRSPGPLTGYTF.